This passage covers 12 T cell receptor beta chains from one sample sequenced in a study of T cell responses to AZD1222 COVID-19 vaccine. This table comes from immunoSEQ multiplex PCR, and its TCRdb copy is limited to in-frame clones, with some not included. The table lists 110,000 or so clones, over 80% of them singletons. Material: peripheral blood, obtained on day 0 of AZD1222 vaccination. The receptors shown here come from an adult in good health.

This clone was detected once. This rearrangement joins TRBV7-2 to TRBJ1-1; D is undetermined. CDR3 size: 16 residues. The germline CDR1 and CDR2 sequences are SGHTA and FQGNSA. The ends were cut back, 2 bases at V and 0 bases at J, with 13 bases in the middle. The CDR3 DNA follows: TGTGCCAGCAGCTTACGGGTTTGGGGAATGAACACTGAAGCTTTCTTT. This translates into CASSLRVWGMNTEAFF.

This clone was counted once. The J gene is TRBJ2-1, the V gene TRBV6-6, with 7 bases fitting TRBD1. The CDR3 is 14 residues long. J gave up 6 bases and V 7 bases, and 9 bases lay outside the gene matches. Germline V lookup: CDR1 MNHNY, CDR2 SVGAGI (reference sequence). CDR3 nucleotide sequence: TGTGCCAGCACCCGAGGGGCAGGGGGCAATGAGCAGTTCTTC. Its translation: CASTRGAGGNEQFF.

As regards this clone: The same CDR3 also results from other DNA sequences found in this sample. The V and J genes are TRBV5-1 and TRBJ2-1; 11 bases match TRBD2. The CDR3 sequence is 15 residues long. Unmatched junction bases numbered 3, after V lost 4 bases and J lost 3 bases. The germline V gene has CDR1 SGHRS and CDR2 YFSETQ. CDR3 region: CASSLGTSGYNEQFF. In nucleotides, the CDR3 is TGCGCCAGCAGCCTCGGGACTAGCGGCTACAATGAGCAGTTCTTC.

The chain joins TRBV6-2 or TRBV6-3 to TRBJ1-5; perhaps TRBD1 as D (5 bases). The V end lost 2 bases, the J end lost 4 bases, and 9 bases lay between the germline ends. CDR3 length equals 14 residues. Germline values: CDR1 MNHEY, CDR2 SVGEGT. CDR3 region: CASSYPGKNQPQHF. CDR3 DNA: TGTGCCAGCAGTTACCCAGGGAAGAATCAGCCCCAGCATTTT.

The chain carries TRBV11-2 and TRBJ1-2; TRBD1 matches at 7 bases. The CDR3 sequence is 12 residues long. Trimming cost V 10 bases and J 9 bases; bases outside gene matches: 11. Germline-derived CDR1 and CDR2 are SGHAT and FQNNGV. The CDR3 nucleotides read TGTGCCACCGACACAGGGGCTAGTAGCTACACCTTC. Translating gives CATDTGASSYTF.

In DNA, the CDR3 is TGTGCCAGCAGCCTCCCGGGGACGAGGTTTGGAAAACTGTTTTTT. This sequence encodes CASSLPGTRFGKLFF. The V call is TRBV11-2, the J call TRBJ1-4, with D possibly matching TRBD1 (5 bases). Germline CDR1 and CDR2: SGHAT and FQNNGV. The CDR3 has 15 amino acids. Trimming left V 5 bases short and J 10 bases short, with 20 bases between.

This chain uses TRBV5-1 with TRBJ2-3; D perhaps matches TRBD2 (7 bases). Deletions cut 0 bases from V and 4 bases from J, with 9 bases between. This CDR3 is 14 amino acids long. Germline lookup yields CDR1 SGHRS and CDR2 YFSETQ. The CDR3 loop is CASSLEGGPDTQYF. CDR3 bases: TGCGCCAGCAGCTTGGAGGGGGGGCCAGATACGCAGTATTTT.

V usage is TRBV3-1 (or the pseudogene TRBV3-2) and J usage is TRBJ2-7, with 11 bases that match TRBD2. Per the germline V gene, CDR1 is LGHDT and CDR2 is YNNKEL (reference sequence). Trimming took 4 bases from V and 7 from J; bases not matched to a gene: 9. This CDR3 region has 15 residues. This CDR3 reads CASSPQGLADLEQYF. The CDR3 bases are TGTGCCAGCAGCCCCCAGGGACTAGCGGATCTGGAGCAGTACTTC.

The chain combines TRBV12-3 or TRBV12-4 with TRBJ1-1; weak D call: TRBD1 (6 bases). This CDR3 is 13 amino acids long. V lost 7 bases, J lost 11 bases, and 20 bases lay in between. The DNA of the CDR3 is TGTGCCAGCACCGACATGGAGGGGACACCTGCTTTCTTT. This encodes CASTDMEGTPAFF.

This chain joins TRBV9 and TRBJ2-1, with TRBD2 matching over 9 bases. The CDR3 length is 14 residues. CDR1 and CDR2 (germline): SGDLS, YYNGEE. V trimming: 3 bases; J trimming: 8 bases; junction bases outside the gene matches: 6. CDR3: CASSEGTSSYEQFF. The DNA of the CDR3 is TGTGCCAGCAGCGAGGGGACTAGCAGTTATGAGCAGTTCTTC.

This sequence joins TRBV6-5 and TRBJ1-1; D is possibly TRBD1 (6 bases). The CDR3 has 15 residues. The V and J ends lost 10 bases and 4 bases respectively, with 22 bases between them. Germline V gene lookup returns CDR1 MNHEY and CDR2 SVGAGI. The CDR3 here is CATTSSLTGTTEAFF. The CDR3 nucleotides are TGTGCCACCACCTCCTCCTTGACAGGTACCACTGAAGCTTTCTTT.

V gene TRBV3-1 (or the pseudogene TRBV3-2) combines with J gene TRBJ1-2, with D possibly matching TRBD1 (5 bases). The V and J ends lost 0 bases and 8 bases respectively, with 25 bases between them. This CDR3 comprises 18 residues. From germline, CDR1 is LGHDT and CDR2 YNNKEL (reference sequence). The CDR3 DNA reads as TGTGCCAGCAGCCAAGAAAAAATTGGGACCGAGCTCTTTGGAGGCTACACCTTC. Translating it yields CASSQEKIGTELFGGYTF.